The 28 T cell receptor beta chains given below trace back to one sample, sequenced in a study of blood T cell repertoires in COVID-19. The assay was immunoSEQ multiplex PCR, and TCRdb's table has in-frame clones only and misses some. This table holds hundreds of thousands of clones, roughly nine tenths found once. The source material was peripheral blood. The receptors here all came from a man aged 60 to 69 with COVID-19, enrolled during active disease.

CDR3 region: CASSRSIVRNTEAFF. The DNA of the CDR3 is TGTGCCAGTAGTCGGTCAATTGTAAGAAACACTGAAGCTTTCTTT. The chain employs TRBV19 and TRBJ1-1; D gene uncertain. Trimming shortened V by 5 bases and J by 2 bases, and 15 bases separated the two germline ends. The V gene's germline CDR1 is LNHDA and CDR2 SQIVND (reference sequence). The CDR3 has 15 amino acids.

The chain recombines TRBV10-1 with TRBJ1-5; 7 bases are shared with TRBD1. The CDR3 has 16 residues. Germline assignment: CDR1 WNHNN and CDR2 SYGVQD (reference sequence). The V segment lost 0 bases and the J segment 2 bases; nucleotides outside the gene matches: 4. The CDR3 region has the DNA TGCGCCAGCAGTGAGTCGAAGGGGGCGGGCAATCAGCCCCAGCATTTT. This gives the protein CASSESKGAGNQPQHF.

The chain combines TRBV6-5 with TRBJ1-4; tentative D call: TRBD1 (5 bases). Germline CDR1 MNHEY, CDR2 SVGAGI. The CDR3 totals 14 residues. Between the trimmed V and J ends, which lost 4 bases and 8 bases, there was a span of 14 bases. CDR3 nucleotide sequence: TGTGCCAGCAGTTTAGCGGGGGGAGGAGAAAAACTGTTTTTT. It yields the protein CASSLAGGGEKLFF.

This chain links TRBV3-1 (or the pseudogene TRBV3-2) with TRBJ1-2; 7 positions match TRBD1. CDR1 and CDR2 (germline): LGHDT, YNNKEL (reference sequence). CDR3 length: 15 amino acids. V shed 4 bases and J 4 bases; nucleotides not matched to a gene: 9. The CDR3 DNA follows: TGTGCCAGCAGCCTAGGGACAGAGCAAGTCTATGGCTACACCTTC. It specifies CASSLGTEQVYGYTF.

This clone has a single count. The rearrangement joins TRBV19 to TRBJ1-3; TRBD1 is a possible D gene (6 bases). The CDR3 covers 15 residues. Germline V lookup: CDR1 LNHDA, CDR2 SQIVND (reference sequence). V was clipped by 7 bases and J by 4 bases, with 17 bases between them. The CDR3 protein is CASMTEQGRGNTIYF. Written as DNA, the CDR3 is TGTGCCAGTATGACAGAACAGGGACGCGGAAACACCATATATTTT.

The J gene is TRBJ1-1, the V gene TRBV12-5; D perhaps matches TRBD1 (5 bases). This CDR3 is built from 17 residues. V was cut by 3 bases and J by 5 bases, with 22 bases left in between. CDR1 LGHNT and CDR2 FRNRAP come from the germline V gene. CDR3 protein: CASGFIGMGQGRTEAFF. The CDR3 nucleotides are TGTGCTAGTGGTTTTATTGGGATGGGGCAGGGTCGGACTGAAGCTTTCTTT.

V usage is TRBV9 and J usage is TRBJ2-6; 10 nucleotides align to TRBD1. Per germline, CDR1 SGDLS and CDR2 YYNGEE. V lost 0 bases and J lost 4; bases outside the gene matches: 4. The CDR3 runs to 17 residues. The CDR3 is CASSVEGTGVGANVLTF. In nucleotides, the CDR3 is TGTGCCAGCAGCGTAGAGGGGACAGGGGTCGGGGCCAACGTCCTGACTTTC.

The V call is TRBV7-9, the J call TRBJ1-6; D is undetermined. Trimming stripped 0 bases from V and 0 bases from J, with 3 bases between. The germline V gene has CDR1 SEHNR and CDR2 FQNEAQ (reference sequence). CDR3 length: 15 residues. CDR3 bases: TGTGCCAGCAGCTTAGCGAGCTCCTATAATTCACCCCTCCACTTT. Protein sequence: CASSLASSYNSPLHF.

This chain connects TRBV18 to TRBJ1-1, with a possible D match to TRBD1 (5 bases). This CDR3 is 14 amino acids long. The germline V gene encodes CDR1 KGHSH and CDR2 LQKENI. Trimming took 5 bases from V and 0 from J, leaving 10 bases between them. The CDR3 DNA is TGTGCCAGCTCATCGACAGTCATGAACACTGAAGCTTTCTTT. Translated: CASSSTVMNTEAFF. Full variable domain (outside the CDR3, taken from reference TRBV18 and TRBJ1-1): NAGVMQNPRHLVRRRGQEARLRCSPMKGHSHVYWYRQLPEEGLKFMVYLQKENIIDESGMPKERFSAEFPKEGPSILRIQQVVRGDSAAYFCASSSTVMNTEAFFGQGTRLTVV.

This clone was detected only a few times. The chain recombines TRBV18 with TRBJ1-4; 10 bases agree with TRBD1. Germline trimming cut 2 bases from V and 4 bases from J; bases unmatched to any gene: 1. Germline loops: CDR1 KGHSH, CDR2 LQKENI. The CDR3 sequence is 15 residues long. DNA for the CDR3: TGTGCCAGCTCACCAGGGACAGGGGTTAATGAAAAACTGTTTTTT. Its protein product is CASSPGTGVNEKLFF.

This chain joins TRBV7-2 and TRBJ2-1, with 8 bases identical to TRBD2. Germline V lookup: CDR1 SGHTA, CDR2 FQGNSA. CDR3 length: 19 amino acids. The trim removed 0 bases at V and 0 bases at J, leaving 10 bases unmatched. This CDR3 is CASSLAWSSGGSSYNEQFF. The DNA of the CDR3 is TGTGCCAGCAGCTTAGCTTGGTCCTCGGGGGGGAGCTCCTACAATGAGCAGTTCTTC.

The genes are TRBV7-2 and TRBJ1-1; D call uncertain. Trimming removed 5 bases at V and 0 bases at J, with 10 bases between. The CDR3 runs 14 residues. Germline lookup yields CDR1 SGHTA and CDR2 FQGNSA. CDR3 in amino acids: CASSPTTLNTEAFF. CDR3 bases: TGTGCCAGCAGCCCCACGACACTGAACACTGAAGCTTTCTTT.

The chain joins TRBV19 to TRBJ1-2; 9 bases line up with TRBD1. The CDR3 has 13 residues. V lost 8 bases and J lost 4; bases outside the gene matches: 5. Germline V lookup: CDR1 LNHDA, CDR2 SQIVND (reference sequence). DNA for the CDR3: TGTGCCAGTCGGAGGGGACAGGGCTATGGCTACACCTTC. It codes for CASRRGQGYGYTF.

The V and J genes are TRBV19 and TRBJ1-2, with 7 bases identical to TRBD1. The CDR3 is made up of 15 amino acids. Germline trimming cut 3 bases from V and 1 base from J; bases unmatched to any gene: 5. Germline CDR1 LNHDA, CDR2 SQIVND (reference sequence). The CDR3 reads CASSIGTDFNYGYTF. In nucleotides, the CDR3 is TGTGCCAGTAGTATCGGGACAGACTTTAACTATGGCTACACCTTC.

The CDR3 region is CASSLLGGDNSPLHF. For the CDR3, the DNA is TGTGCCAGCAGCTTATTGGGGGGGGACAATTCACCCCTCCACTTT. The chain couples TRBV7-9 to TRBJ1-6; a possible D gene is TRBD1 (5 bases). This CDR3 is 15 amino acids long. Germline V CDR1 and CDR2: SEHNR, FQNEAQ (reference sequence). Trimming removed 2 bases from V and 7 bases from J, with 12 bases in between.

This chain connects TRBV9 to TRBJ1-3, with TRBD1 identical over 7 bases. Germline V gene lookup returns CDR1 SGDLS and CDR2 YYNGEE. Unmatched junction bases numbered 6, after V lost 3 bases and J lost 0 bases. The CDR3 has 16 amino acids. The CDR3, as DNA: TGTGCCAGCAGCGCACAACAGGGGAGCTCTGGAAACACCATATATTTT. This codes for CASSAQQGSSGNTIYF.

The chain couples TRBV5-1 to TRBJ2-3; D is possibly TRBD2 (6 bases). V dropped 0 bases and J dropped 6 bases, with 17 bases sitting between them. The CDR3 is 16 residues long. CDR1 and CDR2 (germline): SGHRS, YFSETQ. This CDR3 is CASSLVLAPPPDTQYF. CDR3 coding DNA: TGCGCCAGCAGCTTGGTTCTAGCGCCACCTCCGGATACGCAGTATTTT.

V usage is TRBV9 and J usage is TRBJ2-7; TRBD2 matches 7 bases. The germline V gene has CDR1 SGDLS and CDR2 YYNGEE. The CDR3 runs to 16 residues. Germline trimming cut 0 bases from V and 0 bases from J; bases unmatched to any gene: 6. The CDR3 loop is CASSVDVAGPSYEQYF. CDR3 coding DNA: TGTGCCAGCAGCGTAGATGTAGCGGGCCCCTCCTACGAGCAGTACTTC.

The CDR3: CASSLGRGFVETQYF. CDR3 in DNA: TGTGCCAGCAGCTTGGGCCGGGGGTTTGTCGAGACCCAGTACTTC. The chain recombines TRBV5-8 with TRBJ2-5, with a possible D match to TRBD2 (6 bases). V was cut by 0 bases and J by 5 bases, with 14 bases left in between. The CDR3 length is 15 residues. Germline V CDR1 and CDR2: SGHTS, YDEGEE.

The chain recombines TRBV18 with TRBJ2-1, with a weak D call TRBD1 (6 bases). This CDR3 comprises 13 residues. The V gene lost 4 bases and the J gene lost 4 bases, with 8 bases spanning the gap. Germline CDR1 reads KGHSH; CDR2 reads LQKENI. This chain's CDR3 is CASSLQGYNEQFF. Written as DNA, the CDR3 is TGTGCCAGCTCACTACAGGGTTACAATGAGCAGTTCTTC.

This sequence joins TRBV12-3 or TRBV12-4 and TRBJ1-1, with a weak D call TRBD1 (6 bases). The CDR3 extends over 13 amino acids. V was trimmed by 5 bases and J by 5 bases, leaving 12 bases between them. The CDR3 DNA sequence: TGTGCCAGCAGTCCTGAAGGGGGAACTGAAGCTTTCTTT. Encoded protein: CASSPEGGTEAFF.

The chain combines TRBV9 with TRBJ2-1, with D perhaps TRBD2 (5 bases). CDR3 length: 13 residues. The V and J ends lost 0 bases and 7 bases respectively, with 8 bases between them. From germline, CDR1 is SGDLS and CDR2 YYNGEE. CDR3 region: CASSVESGNEQFF. The CDR3, as DNA: TGTGCCAGCAGCGTAGAGTCGGGGAATGAGCAGTTCTTC.

This clone has only one observation. The CDR3 DNA reads TGTGCCAGCAGGAGTAATAGCAATCAGCCCCAGCATTTT. Translated: CASRSNSNQPQHF. V usage is TRBV28 and J usage is TRBJ1-5; D is unresolved. Per germline, CDR1 MDHEN and CDR2 SYDVKM. The V and J ends lost 6 bases and 0 bases respectively, with 6 bases between them. CDR3 length: 13 amino acids.

The chain uses TRBV18 and TRBJ1-5, with TRBD1 matching over 9 bases. V was pared by 3 bases and J by 9 bases, with 6 bases of the junction left unmatched. From germline, CDR1 is KGHSH and CDR2 LQKENI. This CDR3 region has 14 residues. The CDR3 region is CASSPGQGSGPQHF. For the CDR3, the DNA is TGTGCCAGCTCACCCGGACAGGGGAGTGGGCCCCAGCATTTT.

The chain employs TRBV4-1 and TRBJ1-2, with D perhaps TRBD1 (6 bases). V lost 1 base to trimming and J lost 3 bases, with 12 bases between them. The CDR3 is made up of 15 amino acids. Germline lookup yields CDR1 MGHRA and CDR2 YSYEKL. CDR3 sequence: CASSQVMTGHYGYTF. The CDR3 nucleotides read TGCGCCAGCAGCCAAGTTATGACAGGCCACTATGGCTACACCTTC.

The rearrangement joins TRBV5-1 to TRBJ1-1; no clear D. Per the germline V gene, CDR1 is SGHRS and CDR2 is YFSETQ. This CDR3 is built from 14 residues. The V end lost 0 bases, the J end lost 0 bases, and 6 bases lay between the germline ends. The CDR3 DNA sequence: TGCGCCAGCAGCTTGGGTTCGGTGAACACTGAAGCTTTCTTT. It encodes CASSLGSVNTEAFF.

The chain's CDR3 is CASSSGTALNYGYTF. For the CDR3, the DNA is TGTGCCAGCAGCTCCGGGACAGCTTTAAACTATGGCTACACCTTC. V and J are TRBV7-9 and TRBJ1-2; 7 positions match TRBD1. Germline CDR1 SEHNR, CDR2 FQNEAQ (reference sequence). This CDR3 is built from 15 residues. Losses at the gene ends were 4 bases for V and 2 bases for J; bases not matched to a gene: 7. Drawing the rest from reference TRBV7-9 and TRBJ1-2, the complete variable domain is DTGVSQNPRHKITKRGQNVTFRCDPISEHNRLYWYRQTLGQGPEFLTYFQNEAQLEKSRLLSDRFSAERPKGSFSTLEIQRTEQGDSAMYLCASSSGTALNYGYTFGSGTRLTVV.

This chain connects TRBV4-2 to TRBJ2-2; D gene unclear. There are 15 residues in the CDR3. The germline V gene has CDR1 LGHNA and CDR2 YNFKEQ. The V end lost 4 bases, the J end lost 7 bases, and 16 bases lay between the germline ends. The CDR3 is CASSPRLLIGGELFF. CDR3 nucleotides: TGTGCCAGCAGCCCACGACTTCTTATTGGCGGGGAGCTGTTTTTT.